This TCR beta chain was sequenced during a study of persistence of HIV-infected CD4 T cells. Overall study results and limits: TCR analyses could not target the rare provirus-carrying CMV-responding cells.

Germline V gene sequence: CDR1 KGHSH, CDR2 LQKENI. Between the trimmed V and J ends, which lost 6 bases and 6 bases, there was a span of 14 bases. The CDR3 is made up of 13 amino acids. Sequencing used immunoSEQ version 4 in survey mode. TCRdb keeps only in-frame clones here, not all; method: immunoSEQ multiplex PCR. The sample records approximately 45,000 clones, 85% to 90% being singletons. About this clone: Its antigen is not known.

This nonspecific control used anti-CD3/anti-CD28 bead stimulation of CD4+ T cells. Responding CD4+ T cells were sorted by upregulation of both CD40 ligand and CD69. This specimen consisted of CD4+ T cells sorted from PBMCs after approximately 20-hour stimulation, obtained from a patient who received antiretroviral therapy. This TCR derives from an adult woman with HIV who was CMV-seropositive. This chain uses TRBV18 with TRBJ1-1; D gene uncertain. The CDR3 sequence: CASSPPGGAEAFF. DNA for the CDR3: TGTGCCAGCTCCCCTCCCGGTGGAGCTGAAGCTTTCTTT.